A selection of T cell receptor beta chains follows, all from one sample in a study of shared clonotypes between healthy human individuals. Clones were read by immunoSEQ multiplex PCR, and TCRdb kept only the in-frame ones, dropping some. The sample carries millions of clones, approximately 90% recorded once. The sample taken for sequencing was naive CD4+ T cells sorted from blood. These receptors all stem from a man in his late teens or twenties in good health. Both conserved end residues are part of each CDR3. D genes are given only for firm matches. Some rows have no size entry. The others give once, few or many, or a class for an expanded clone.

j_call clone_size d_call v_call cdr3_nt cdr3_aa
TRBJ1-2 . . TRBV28 TGTGCCAGCAGTAAGACACGTCCGGGGGGCTACACCTTC CASSKTRPGGYTF
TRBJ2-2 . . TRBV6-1 TGTGCCAGCAGCCGAGGGCGCACCGGGGAGCTGTTTTTT CASSRGRTGELFF
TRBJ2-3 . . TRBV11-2 TGTGCCAGCAGCTTAGGGACAGACACAGATACGCAGTATTTT CASSLGTDTDTQYF
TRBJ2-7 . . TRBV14 TGTGCCAGCAGCCAAACCCTCCTCGCTGGCGAGCAGTACTTC CASSQTLLAGEQYF
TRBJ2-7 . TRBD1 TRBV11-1 TGTGCCAGCAGGAATCGACAGGGCCCCTACGAGCAGTACTTC CASRNRQGPYEQYF
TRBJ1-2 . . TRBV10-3 TGTGCCATCAGAGGAACCAGGGATCCCAAATCTAACTATGGCTACACCTTC CAIRGTRDPKSNYGYTF
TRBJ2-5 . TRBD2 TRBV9 TGTGCCAGCAGCCCTAGCGGTGGGAGGTCTAGAGAGACCCAGTACTTC CASSPSGGRSRETQYF
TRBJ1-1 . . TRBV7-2 TGTGCCAGCAGAGGTGGGTTTATCGTTGAAGCTTTCTTT CASRGGFIVEAFF
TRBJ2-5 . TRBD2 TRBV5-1 TGCGCCTGCTCGACTAGCGGTCTCGAGACCCAGTACTTC CACSTSGLETQYF
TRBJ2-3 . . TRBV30 TGTGCCTGGAGTCTGGGGAATCAAGTATCAGATACGCAGTATTTT CAWSLGNQVSDTQYF
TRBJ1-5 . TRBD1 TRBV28 TGTGCCAGCAGTTTAGCAGGACAGGGTCAGCCCCAGCATTTT CASSLAGQGQPQHF
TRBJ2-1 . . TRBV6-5 TGTGCCAGCAGTTCCCAACCTCAGGGTTCTGAGCAGTTCTTC CASSSQPQGSEQFF
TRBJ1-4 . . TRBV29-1 TGCAGCGTTAATAGGGGGGATGAAAAACTGTTTTTT CSVNRGDEKLFF
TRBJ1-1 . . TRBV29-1 TGCAGCGTTCAGGAGGGGAACACTGAAGCTTTCTTT CSVQEGNTEAFF
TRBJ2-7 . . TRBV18 TGTGCCAGCTCCCGCGGGCAGGGGTTGGAGCAGTACTTC CASSRGQGLEQYF
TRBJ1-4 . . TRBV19 TGTGCCAGTAGTATCCCTAAGGGAGAAAAACTGTTTTTT CASSIPKGEKLFF
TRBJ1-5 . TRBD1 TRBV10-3 TGTGCCATCAGGGGACAGGAAAATCAGCCCCAGCATTTT CAIRGQENQPQHF
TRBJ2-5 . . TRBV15 TGTGCCACCAGCAGAGGTGGGGGGTACCAAGAGACCCAGTACTTC CATSRGGGYQETQYF
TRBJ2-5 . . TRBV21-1 TGTGCCAATCCTCCGGGACTCGCTCCTGAGACCCAGTACTTC CANPPGLAPETQYF
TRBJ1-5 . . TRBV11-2 TGTGCCAGCAGCTCGGACATGCTCGTCCCCCAGCATTTT CASSSDMLVPQHF
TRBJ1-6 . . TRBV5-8 TGTGCCAGCAGCTTGGAAGGCACCTATAATTCACCCCTCCACTTT CASSLEGTYNSPLHF
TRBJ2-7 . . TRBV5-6 TGTGCCAGCAGATCACAGAGCTCCTACGAGCAGTACTTC CASRSQSSYEQYF
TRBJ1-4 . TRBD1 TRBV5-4 TGTGCCAGCAGCCGGGACAGGACTAATGAAAAACTGTTTTTT CASSRDRTNEKLFF
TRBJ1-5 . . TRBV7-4 TGTGCCAGCAGCTTATCCGTTTGGGATAGCAATCAGCCCCAGCATTTT CASSLSVWDSNQPQHF
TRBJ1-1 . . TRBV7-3 TGTGCCAGCAGCCCGGGGTTGGGAACTGAAGCTTTCTTT CASSPGLGTEAFF
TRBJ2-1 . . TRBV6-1 TGTGCCAGCAGTGAAGCGATGACTTCCTTCGGTGAGCAGTTCTTC CASSEAMTSFGEQFF
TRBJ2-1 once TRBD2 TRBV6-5 TGTGCCAGCAGTTACCAGGCTAGCGGGGGGTTGGATGAGCAGTTCTTC CASSYQASGGLDEQFF
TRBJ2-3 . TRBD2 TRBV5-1 TGCGCCAGCAGCTTGGCCACTAGCGGGGGGGCGGATACGCAGTATTTT CASSLATSGGADTQYF
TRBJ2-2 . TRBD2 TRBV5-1 TGCGCCAGCAGACCCACTAGCGGGGGGAAGGACGGGGAGCTGTTTTTT CASRPTSGGKDGELFF
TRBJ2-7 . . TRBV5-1 TGCGCCAGCAGGGCCGGGAGCTCCTACGAGCAGTACTTC CASRAGSSYEQYF
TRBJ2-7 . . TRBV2 TGTGCCAGCAGTGACCCGGTAGACTACGAGCAGTACTTC CASSDPVDYEQYF
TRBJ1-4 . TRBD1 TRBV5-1 TGCGCCAGCAGCTTGGGGGCAGGGGGAAACGAAAAACTGTTTTTT CASSLGAGGNEKLFF
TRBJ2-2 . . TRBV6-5 TGTGCCAGCAGTTACCGGGCCCTGAACACCGGGGAGCTGTTTTTT CASSYRALNTGELFF
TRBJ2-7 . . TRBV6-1 TGTGCCAGCAGTGTCCTCTACGAGCAGTACTTC CASSVLYEQYF
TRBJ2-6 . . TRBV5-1 TGCGCCAGCAGCTTGGGCGGCAGCTCTGGGGCCAACGTCCTGACTTTC CASSLGGSSGANVLTF
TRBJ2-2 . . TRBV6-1 TGTGCCATAAAAATGACTGTGAACACCGGGGAGCTGTTTTTT CAIKMTVNTGELFF
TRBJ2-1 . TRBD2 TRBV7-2 TGTGCCAGCAGCTCCGGACTAGCGGGAGAGGAGCAGTTCTTC CASSSGLAGEEQFF
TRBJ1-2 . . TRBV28 TGTGCCAGCAGTTTTGTACTATATGGCTACACCTTC CASSFVLYGYTF
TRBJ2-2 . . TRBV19 TGTGCCAGTAGTATATGGGGCACCCACACCGGGGAGCTGTTTTTT CASSIWGTHTGELFF
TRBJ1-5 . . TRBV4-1 TGCGCCAGCAGCCAAACCGGGACATCTAATCAGCCCCAGCATTTT CASSQTGTSNQPQHF
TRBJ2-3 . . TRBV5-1 TGCGCCAGCAGCTTGGTTTCTGGGTCCACAGATACGCAGTATTTT CASSLVSGSTDTQYF
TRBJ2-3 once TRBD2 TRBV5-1 TGCGCCAGCAGTCATACTAGCGGGGGTTCCACAGATACGCAGTATTTT CASSHTSGGSTDTQYF
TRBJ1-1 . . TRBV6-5 TGTGCCAGCAGTCGCAGCCCGAACACTGAAGCTTTCTTT CASSRSPNTEAFF
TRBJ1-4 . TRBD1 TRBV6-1 TGTGCCAGCGCGGGACAGATTAATGAAAAACTGTTTTTT CASAGQINEKLFF
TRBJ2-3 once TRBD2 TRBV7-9 TGTGCCAGCAGCTACATCCTCCTGGGCGGGGGGAAGGATACGCAGTATTTT CASSYILLGGGKDTQYF
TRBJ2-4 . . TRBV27 TGTGCCAGCAGTTTGGGCAGCGAAAACATTCAGTACTTC CASSLGSENIQYF
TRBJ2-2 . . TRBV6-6 TGTGCCACCTGCCGTGCGGGGAACACCGGGGAGCTGTTTTTT CATCRAGNTGELFF
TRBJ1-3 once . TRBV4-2 TGTGCCAGCAGCCTCCAAGGGGGTGGAAACACCATATATTTT CASSLQGGGNTIYF
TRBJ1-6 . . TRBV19 TGTGCCAGTAGTGAGCGGGGCAACTATAATTCACCCCTCCACTTT CASSERGNYNSPLHF
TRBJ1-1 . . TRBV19 . CASSTSATLNTEAFF
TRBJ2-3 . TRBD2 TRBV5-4 TGTGCCAGCAGCGACCCAGCGGGGATCACAGATACGCAGTATTTT CASSDPAGITDTQYF
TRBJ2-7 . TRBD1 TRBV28 TGTGCCAGCCACCGGGACAGCTCCTACGAGCAGTACTTC CASHRDSSYEQYF
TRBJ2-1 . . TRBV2 TGTGCCAGCAGTGGAGGCAATGAGCAGTTCTTC CASSGGNEQFF
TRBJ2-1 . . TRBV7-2 TGTGCCAGCAGCTTAGCAGGGAACTCCTACAATGAGCAGTTCTTC CASSLAGNSYNEQFF
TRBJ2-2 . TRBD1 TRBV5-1 TGCGCCAGCAGCCTGGAGGGGACAGGAAACACCGGGGAGCTGTTTTTT CASSLEGTGNTGELFF
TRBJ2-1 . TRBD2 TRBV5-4 TGTGCCAGCAGCATTCGAGGAGCGGGGGGAGGGAATGAGCAGTTCTTC CASSIRGAGGGNEQFF
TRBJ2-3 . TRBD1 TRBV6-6 TGTGCCAGCAGACCCCGGGACAGGGGTGTAGATACGCAGTATTTT CASRPRDRGVDTQYF